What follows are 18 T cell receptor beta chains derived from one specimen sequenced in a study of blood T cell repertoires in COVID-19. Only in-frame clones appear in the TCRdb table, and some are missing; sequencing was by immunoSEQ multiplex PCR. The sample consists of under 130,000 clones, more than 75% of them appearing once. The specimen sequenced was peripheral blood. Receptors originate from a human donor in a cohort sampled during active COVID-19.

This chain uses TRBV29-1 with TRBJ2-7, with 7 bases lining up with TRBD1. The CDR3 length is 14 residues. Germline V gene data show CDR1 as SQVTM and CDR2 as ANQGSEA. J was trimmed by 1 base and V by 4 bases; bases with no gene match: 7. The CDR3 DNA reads TGCAGCGTTGTCGGCGACAGGGTGTCCTACGAGCAGTACTTC. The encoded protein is CSVVGDRVSYEQYF.

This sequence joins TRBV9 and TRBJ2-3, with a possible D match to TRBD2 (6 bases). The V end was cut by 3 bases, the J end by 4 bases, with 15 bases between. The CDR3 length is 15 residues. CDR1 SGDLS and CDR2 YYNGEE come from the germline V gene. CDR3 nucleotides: TGTGCCAGCAGCGGCGGGGCGGTCGGGGCAGATACGCAGTATTTT. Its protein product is CASSGGAVGADTQYF.

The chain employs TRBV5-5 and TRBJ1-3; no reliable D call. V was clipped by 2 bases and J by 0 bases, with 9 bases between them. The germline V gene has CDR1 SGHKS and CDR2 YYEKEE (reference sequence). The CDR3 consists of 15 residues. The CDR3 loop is CASSLTAVSGNTIYF. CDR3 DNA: TGTGCCAGCAGCTTAACAGCAGTCTCTGGAAACACCATATATTTT.

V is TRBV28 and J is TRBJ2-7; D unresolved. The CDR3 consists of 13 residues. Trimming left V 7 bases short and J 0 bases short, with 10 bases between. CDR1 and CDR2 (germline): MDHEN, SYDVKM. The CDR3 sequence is CASKFPGSYEQYF. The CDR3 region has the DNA TGTGCCAGCAAGTTTCCGGGCTCCTACGAGCAGTACTTC.

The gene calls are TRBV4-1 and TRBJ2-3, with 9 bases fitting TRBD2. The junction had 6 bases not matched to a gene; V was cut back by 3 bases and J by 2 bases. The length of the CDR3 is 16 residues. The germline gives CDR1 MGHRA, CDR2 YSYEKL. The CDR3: CASSQPGLAITDTQYF. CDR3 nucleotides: TGCGCCAGCAGCCAGCCTGGACTAGCGATCACAGATACGCAGTATTTT.

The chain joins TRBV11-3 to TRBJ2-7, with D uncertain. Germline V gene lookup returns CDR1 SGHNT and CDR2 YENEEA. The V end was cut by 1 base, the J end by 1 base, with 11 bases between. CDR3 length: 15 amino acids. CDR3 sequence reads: CASSLGFGGSYEQYF. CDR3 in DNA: TGTGCCAGCAGCTTAGGGTTCGGCGGATCCTACGAGCAGTACTTC.

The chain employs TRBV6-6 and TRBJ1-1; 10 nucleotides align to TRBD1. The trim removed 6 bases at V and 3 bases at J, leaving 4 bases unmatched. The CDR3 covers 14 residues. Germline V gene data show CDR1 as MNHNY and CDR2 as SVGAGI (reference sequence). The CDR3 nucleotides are TGTGCCAGCAGGAGGGGGACAGGGGACACTGAAGCTTTCTTT. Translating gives CASRRGTGDTEAFF.

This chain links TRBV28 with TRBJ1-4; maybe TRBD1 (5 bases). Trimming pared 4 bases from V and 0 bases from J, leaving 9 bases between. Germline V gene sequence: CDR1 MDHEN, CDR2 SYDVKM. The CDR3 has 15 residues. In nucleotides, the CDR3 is TGTGCCAGCAGTTCTGGACATGCAACTAATGAAAAACTGTTTTTT. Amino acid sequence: CASSSGHATNEKLFF.

The DNA of the CDR3 is TGTGCCACCAGTGATTTGGGCGGGGCCGGGGAGACCCAGTACTTC. Its translation is CATSDLGGAGETQYF. The chain employs TRBV24-1 and TRBJ2-5; possibly TRBD2 for D (6 bases). The CDR3 length is 15 residues. The V gene's germline CDR1 is KGHDR and CDR2 SFDVKD. Trimming pared 0 bases from V and 5 bases from J, leaving 12 bases between.

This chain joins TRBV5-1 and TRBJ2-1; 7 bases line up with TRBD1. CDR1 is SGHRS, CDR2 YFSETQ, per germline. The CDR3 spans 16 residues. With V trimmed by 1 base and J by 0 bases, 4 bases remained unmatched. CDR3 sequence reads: CASSLLQGSSYNEQFF. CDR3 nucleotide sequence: TGCGCCAGCAGCTTGTTACAGGGGAGCTCCTACAATGAGCAGTTCTTC.

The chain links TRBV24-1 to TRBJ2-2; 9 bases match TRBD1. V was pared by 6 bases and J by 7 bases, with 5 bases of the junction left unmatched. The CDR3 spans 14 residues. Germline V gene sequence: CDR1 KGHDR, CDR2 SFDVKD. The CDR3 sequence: CATSRTGQGGELFF. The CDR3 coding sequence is TGTGCCACCAGTCGAACGGGACAGGGCGGGGAGCTGTTTTTT.

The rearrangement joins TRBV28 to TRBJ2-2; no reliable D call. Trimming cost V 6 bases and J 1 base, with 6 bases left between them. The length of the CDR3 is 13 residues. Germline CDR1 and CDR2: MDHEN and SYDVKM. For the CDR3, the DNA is TGTGCCAGCAGGCTAGTGAACACCGGGGAGCTGTTTTTT. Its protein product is CASRLVNTGELFF.

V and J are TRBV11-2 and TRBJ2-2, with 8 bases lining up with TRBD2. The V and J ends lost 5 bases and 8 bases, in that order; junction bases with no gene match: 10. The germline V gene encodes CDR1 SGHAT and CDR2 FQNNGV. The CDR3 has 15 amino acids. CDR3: CASSPRGGRIGELFF. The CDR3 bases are TGTGCCAGCAGCCCACGGGGGGGAAGAATAGGGGAGCTGTTTTTT.

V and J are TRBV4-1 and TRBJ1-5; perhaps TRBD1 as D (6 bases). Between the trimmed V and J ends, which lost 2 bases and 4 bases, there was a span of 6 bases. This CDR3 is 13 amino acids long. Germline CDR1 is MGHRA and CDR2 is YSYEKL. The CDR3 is CASSQTGNQPQHF. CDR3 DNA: TGCGCCAGCAGCCAAACAGGGAATCAGCCCCAGCATTTT.

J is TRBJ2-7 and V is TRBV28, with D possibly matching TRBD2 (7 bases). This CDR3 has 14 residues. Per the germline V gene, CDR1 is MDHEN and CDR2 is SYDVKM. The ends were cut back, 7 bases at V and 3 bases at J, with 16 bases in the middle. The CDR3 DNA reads TGTGCCAGCAAAACTCCGGGGGGCGGCTACGAGCAGTACTTC. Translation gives CASKTPGGGYEQYF. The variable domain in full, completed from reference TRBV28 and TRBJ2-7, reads DVKVTQSSRYLVKRTGEKVFLECVQDMDHENMFWYRQDPGLGLRLIYFSYDVKMKEKGDIPEGYSVSREKKERFSLILESASTNQTSMYLCASKTPGGGYEQYFGPGTRLTVT.

The CDR3 here is CASSFTGYQPQHF. In nucleotides, the CDR3 is TGTGCCAGCAGTTTCACGGGTTACCAGCCCCAGCATTTT. The chain recombines TRBV12-3 or TRBV12-4 with TRBJ1-5; unclear D gene. V was trimmed by 3 bases and J by 7 bases, leaving 10 bases between them. The CDR3 runs 13 residues.

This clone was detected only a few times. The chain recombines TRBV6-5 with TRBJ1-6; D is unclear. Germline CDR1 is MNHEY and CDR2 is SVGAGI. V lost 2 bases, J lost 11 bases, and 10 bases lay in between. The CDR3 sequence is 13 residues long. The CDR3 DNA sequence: TGTGCCAGCAGTTACAAGATTCCGGCACCCCTCCACTTT. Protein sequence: CASSYKIPAPLHF.

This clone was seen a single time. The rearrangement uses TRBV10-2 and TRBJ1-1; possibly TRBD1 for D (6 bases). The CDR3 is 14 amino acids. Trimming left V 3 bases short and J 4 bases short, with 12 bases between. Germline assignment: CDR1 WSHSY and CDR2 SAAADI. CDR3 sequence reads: CASSEAGAFTEAFF. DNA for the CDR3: TGCGCCAGCAGTGAAGCAGGGGCGTTCACTGAAGCTTTCTTT.